Listed here is a single T cell receptor (beta chain). Its target is not known. The data originate from a study of tumor and adjacent non-tumor tissue in lung cancer. This CDR3 spans 16 amino acids. Germline CDR1 and CDR2: ENHRY and SYGVKD. Trimming cost V 4 bases and J 10 bases; bases outside gene matches: 14. Study-level points and caveats: Normal lung showed higher cumulative top 100 clone frequency than tumor. Shorter survival was associated with higher TCR diversity in tumors. Tumor tissue had significantly higher TCR diversity than normal lung.

RNA was extracted from bulk tissue without any cell sorting. Three rounds of nested PCR, following a modified ARM-PCR protocol, produced the TCRbeta library. TCRdb reprocessed the multiplex PCR reads with MiXCR, giving one entry per CDR3 protein. Altogether more than 120,000 distinct CDR3 sequences are present, 66% being singletons, with the ten largest covering roughly 18%. The rearrangement links TRBV10-3 to TRBJ2-4, with 9 bases fitting TRBD1. This clonotype was obtained from a man aged 55 to 70 with small cell lung cancer. Sequenced: lung tumor tissue. Here the CDR3 reads CAISASLGQGRKIQYF. Written as DNA, the CDR3 is TGTGCCATCAGTGCTTCCCTTGGACAGGGGAGGAAGATTCAGTACTTC.